These 10 T cell receptor beta chains originate from one sample sequenced in a study of cytomegalovirus exposure and HLA in healthy donors. With 60 Vbeta and 13 Jbeta primers, the PCR was carried out. Libraries were prepared by immunoSEQ multiplex PCR; TCRdb keeps only in-frame clonotypes and omits some of them. The sample has some 100,000 clones; 75% to 85% are singletons. The sequencing sample was made of PBMCs. The receptors were sampled from a woman under 30 in good health and CMV-seronegative.

The chain has TRBV9 and TRBJ1-5; D is ambiguous. Germline values: CDR1 SGDLS, CDR2 YYNGEE. The CDR3 runs to 13 residues. V gave up 4 bases and J gave up 4 bases, with 9 bases separating them. This CDR3 is CASSSFPNQPQHF. In DNA form, the CDR3 reads TGTGCCAGCAGCTCCTTCCCGAATCAGCCCCAGCATTTT.

The J gene is TRBJ2-1, the V gene TRBV7-6; 7 positions match TRBD2. The CDR3 spans 13 residues. Germline V CDR1 and CDR2: SGHVS, FNYEAQ. Trimming took 4 bases from V and 7 from J; bases not matched to a gene: 4. The CDR3 is CASSSTSPNEQFF. The CDR3 coding sequence is TGTGCCAGCAGCTCGACTAGCCCGAATGAGCAGTTCTTC.

This rearrangement joins TRBV6-4 to TRBJ1-1; D unresolved. Germline V lookup: CDR1 MRHNA, CDR2 SNTAGT. Between the trimmed V and J ends, which lost 6 bases and 2 bases, there was a span of 13 bases. The CDR3 spans 14 residues. In nucleotides, the CDR3 is TGTGCCAGCAGGCCGGGTCCAACTAACACTGAAGCTTTCTTT. This encodes CASRPGPTNTEAFF.

The CDR3 bases are TGTGCCAGCAGTTTCTTTGAGGGCAGTCCAGATACGCAGTATTTT. This gives the protein CASSFFEGSPDTQYF. The chain links TRBV27 to TRBJ2-3, with D perhaps matching TRBD2 (5 bases). V dropped 3 bases and J dropped 4 bases, with 14 bases sitting between them. The CDR3 has 15 amino acids. Germline values: CDR1 MNHEY, CDR2 SMNVEV (reference sequence).

V usage is TRBV28 and J usage is TRBJ2-5; weak D call: TRBD1 (6 bases). Germline V CDR1 and CDR2: MDHEN, SYDVKM. Trimming stripped 10 bases from V and 5 bases from J, with 14 bases between. The CDR3 runs to 12 residues. In DNA form, the CDR3 reads TGTGCCACCGAGACAGGCAGCGAGACCCAGTACTTC. Translated, it gives CATETGSETQYF.

CDR3 in amino acids: CASSLPDSSSYEQYF. The CDR3, as DNA: TGTGCCAGCAGCTTACCGGATAGCAGCTCCTACGAGCAGTACTTC. The chain joins TRBV7-9 to TRBJ2-7, with D hard to call. Trimming took 2 bases from V and 0 from J, leaving 11 bases between them. CDR1 and CDR2 (germline): SEHNR, FQNEAQ (reference sequence). The CDR3 length is 15 residues. The variable domain in full, with the rest retrieved from reference TRBV7-9 and TRBJ2-7, is DTGVSQNPRHKITKRGQNVTFRCDPISEHNRLYWYRQTLGQGPEFLTYFQNEAQLEKSRLLSDRFSAERPKGSFSTLEIQRTEQGDSAMYLCASSLPDSSSYEQYFGPGTRLTVT.

This chain connects TRBV29-1 to TRBJ1-1, with 10 positions matching TRBD1. CDR3 size: 13 residues. Trimming cost V 7 bases and J 7 bases; bases outside gene matches: 9. From germline, CDR1 is SQVTM and CDR2 ANQGSEA. The CDR3 bases are TGCAGCGCCGGACAGGGGGAGTATAGTGAAGCTTTCTTT. Amino acids: CSAGQGEYSEAFF.

The chain carries TRBV6-5 and TRBJ1-2; D perhaps matches TRBD1 (6 bases). Deletions cut 0 bases from V and 7 bases from J, with 12 bases between. The CDR3 spans 14 residues. Germline lookup yields CDR1 MNHEY and CDR2 SVGAGI. CDR3 protein: CASSYSAGDPGYTF. The CDR3 DNA reads as TGTGCCAGCAGTTACTCCGCAGGGGACCCTGGCTACACCTTC.

This chain links TRBV5-6 with TRBJ1-1; D not resolved. V lost 3 bases to trimming and J lost 4 bases, with 10 bases between them. Per germline, CDR1 SGHDT and CDR2 YYEEEE. This CDR3 comprises 13 residues. Here the CDR3 reads CASSSLLITEAFF. In nucleotides, the CDR3 is TGTGCCAGCAGCTCACTTTTGATCACTGAAGCTTTCTTT.

V gene TRBV7-2 combines with J gene TRBJ2-1; 9 bases are shared with TRBD2. The CDR3 is 15 residues long. J lost 15 bases, V lost 2 bases, and 14 bases had no gene match. Germline-derived CDR1 and CDR2 are SGHTA and FQGNSA. CDR3 region: CASSLNPAGGPMRFF. The DNA of the CDR3 is TGTGCCAGCAGCTTAAACCCAGCGGGGGGACCAATGCGGTTCTTC.